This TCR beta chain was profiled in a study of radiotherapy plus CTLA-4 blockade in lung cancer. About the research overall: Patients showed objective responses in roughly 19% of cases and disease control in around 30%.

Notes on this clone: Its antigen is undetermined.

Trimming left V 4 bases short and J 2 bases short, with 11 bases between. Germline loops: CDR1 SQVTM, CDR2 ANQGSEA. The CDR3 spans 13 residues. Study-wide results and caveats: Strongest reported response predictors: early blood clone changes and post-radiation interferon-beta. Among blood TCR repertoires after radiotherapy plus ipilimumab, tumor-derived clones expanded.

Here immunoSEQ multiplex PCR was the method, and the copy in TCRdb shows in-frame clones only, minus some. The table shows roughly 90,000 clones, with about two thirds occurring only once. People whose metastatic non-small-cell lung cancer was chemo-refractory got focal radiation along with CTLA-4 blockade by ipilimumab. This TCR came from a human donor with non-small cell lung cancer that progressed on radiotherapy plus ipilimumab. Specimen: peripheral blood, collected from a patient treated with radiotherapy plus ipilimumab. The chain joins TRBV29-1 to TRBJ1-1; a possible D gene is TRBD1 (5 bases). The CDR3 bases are TGCAGCGTTGTTCCTCAGGGCAACACTGAAGCTTTCTTT. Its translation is CSVVPQGNTEAFF.